A selection of T cell receptor beta chains follows, all from one sample in a study of cytomegalovirus exposure and HLA in healthy donors. Clones were read by immunoSEQ multiplex PCR, and TCRdb kept only the in-frame ones, dropping some. In the table there are around 70,000 clones, around 70% of which are singletons. Sequenced: PBMCs. The receptors were sampled from a human donor in good health. Both conserved end residues are part of each CDR3. A D gene is named only where the DNA matches it firmly. Size is stated for part of the rows, as once, few or many counts, or as a class when the clone is expanded.

abundance: .
j_gene: TRBJ2-7
v_gene: TRBV5-1
d_gene: TRBD2
CDR3nt: TGCGCCAGCAGCTTGAACTCGGGAGGGTACTCCTACGAGCAGTACTTC
CDR3aa: CASSLNSGGYSYEQYF

abundance: .
j_gene: TRBJ2-1
v_gene: TRBV27
d_gene: .
CDR3nt: TGTGCCAGCAGAAGGGGGTGGGATGAGCAGTTCTTC
CDR3aa: CASRRGWDEQFF

abundance: once
j_gene: TRBJ1-2
v_gene: TRBV10-3
d_gene: .
CDR3nt: TGTGCCATCAGTGACAGGGAGGACTATGGCTACACCTTC
CDR3aa: CAISDREDYGYTF

abundance: .
j_gene: TRBJ2-2
v_gene: TRBV5-4
d_gene: TRBD2
CDR3nt: TGTGCCAGCAGCTTGGGCCGACTAGCGGGAGACACCGGGGAGCTGTTTTTT
CDR3aa: CASSLGRLAGDTGELFF

abundance: .
j_gene: TRBJ1-2
v_gene: TRBV21-1
d_gene: .
CDR3nt: TGTGCCAGCAATAGGACTCCATGTAACTATGGCTACACCTTC
CDR3aa: CASNRTPCNYGYTF

abundance: .
j_gene: TRBJ2-7
v_gene: TRBV14
d_gene: TRBD1
CDR3nt: TGTGCCAGCAGCCAAGATTCGGACAGGAGGTACGAGCAGTACTTC
CDR3aa: CASSQDSDRRYEQYF

abundance: few
j_gene: TRBJ2-3
v_gene: TRBV27
d_gene: .
CDR3nt: TGTGCCAGCAGATATACTAGCACAGATACGCAGTATTTT
CDR3aa: CASRYTSTDTQYF

abundance: once
j_gene: TRBJ1-1
v_gene: TRBV10-3
d_gene: TRBD1
CDR3nt: TGTGCCATCAGTAGAACAGGGGGATGGACTGAAGCTTTCTTT
CDR3aa: CAISRTGGWTEAFF

abundance: .
j_gene: TRBJ1-5
v_gene: TRBV29-1
d_gene: TRBD1
CDR3nt: TGCAGCGCTCGGGACAGCGGCAATCAGCCCCAGCATTTT
CDR3aa: CSARDSGNQPQHF

abundance: .
j_gene: TRBJ1-5
v_gene: TRBV4-1
d_gene: .
CDR3nt: TGCGCCAGCAGCCAAGAAGAGGCTAGCGGGCAGCCCCAGCATTTT
CDR3aa: CASSQEEASGQPQHF

abundance: .
j_gene: TRBJ1-5
v_gene: TRBV19
d_gene: TRBD1
CDR3nt: TGTGCCAGTAGTACGACAGGGAAGAATCAGCCCCAGCATTTT
CDR3aa: CASSTTGKNQPQHF

abundance: .
j_gene: TRBJ2-7
v_gene: TRBV2
d_gene: TRBD1
CDR3nt: TGTGCCAGCCGCCGGGACAGAGTTACCGAGCAGTACTTC
CDR3aa: CASRRDRVTEQYF

abundance: .
j_gene: TRBJ2-3
v_gene: TRBV13
d_gene: TRBD1
CDR3nt: TGTGCCAGCAGCTCCACAGGGGACCTCCCTGGAATCACAGATACGCAGTATTTT
CDR3aa: CASSSTGDLPGITDTQYF

abundance: .
j_gene: TRBJ2-1
v_gene: TRBV5-1
d_gene: TRBD1
CDR3nt: TGCGCCAGCAGCTCCTTAGGGACCAGGGGGACTGAGCAGTTCTTC
CDR3aa: CASSSLGTRGTEQFF

abundance: .
j_gene: TRBJ2-7
v_gene: TRBV7-6
d_gene: TRBD1
CDR3nt: TGTGCCAGCAGCTTAGTGGGGACCGGGACAGGGGGCAGCTACGAGCAGTACTTC
CDR3aa: CASSLVGTGTGGSYEQYF

abundance: .
j_gene: TRBJ2-1
v_gene: TRBV2
d_gene: TRBD2
CDR3nt: TGTGCCAGCAGTCCCGGGACTAATCATGAGCAGTTCTTC
CDR3aa: CASSPGTNHEQFF

abundance: .
j_gene: TRBJ2-2
v_gene: TRBV13
d_gene: TRBD2
CDR3nt: TGTGCCAGCAGCTCTAGCGGGTACGTCACCGGGGAGCTGTTTTTT
CDR3aa: CASSSSGYVTGELFF

abundance: .
j_gene: TRBJ1-5
v_gene: TRBV30
d_gene: TRBD1
CDR3nt: TGTGCCTGGAGTCCAGGGGGAAGTAGCAATCAGCCCCAGCATTTT
CDR3aa: CAWSPGGSSNQPQHF

abundance: .
j_gene: TRBJ2-5
v_gene: TRBV7-2
d_gene: TRBD1
CDR3nt: TGTGCCAGCAGGCCGGGACAGGGCGGGACCCAGTACTTC
CDR3aa: CASRPGQGGTQYF

abundance: few
j_gene: TRBJ1-2
v_gene: TRBV28
d_gene: .
CDR3nt: TGTGCCAGCAGTTTGTTCGTGGGGGCGCAGAGCTATGGCTACACCTTC
CDR3aa: CASSLFVGAQSYGYTF

abundance: .
j_gene: TRBJ2-4
v_gene: TRBV7-3
d_gene: .
CDR3nt: TGTGCCAGCAGCGCCTACGGGCAGAGGGTGGCCAAAAACATTCAGTACTTC
CDR3aa: CASSAYGQRVAKNIQYF

abundance: few
j_gene: TRBJ2-7
v_gene: TRBV5-6
d_gene: TRBD2
CDR3nt: TGTGCCAGCAGCCACCTAGCGGGGGTGAGCTCCTACGAGCAGTACTTC
CDR3aa: CASSHLAGVSSYEQYF

abundance: .
j_gene: TRBJ2-7
v_gene: TRBV5-4
d_gene: TRBD1
CDR3nt: TGTGCCAGCAGCTTGGAACAGGGGGTCTACGAGCAGTACTTC
CDR3aa: CASSLEQGVYEQYF

abundance: once
j_gene: TRBJ1-3
v_gene: TRBV11-2
d_gene: .
CDR3nt: TGTGCCAGCAGCTCACTCAGGGTAGAAGGTGGAAACACCATATATTTT
CDR3aa: CASSSLRVEGGNTIYF

abundance: .
j_gene: TRBJ2-3
v_gene: TRBV27
d_gene: TRBD2
CDR3nt: TGTGCCAGCAGTTTATCATTGCGGCAGATCCTTAGCGGGAACACAGATACGCAGTATTTT
CDR3aa: CASSLSLRQILSGNTDTQYF

abundance: .
j_gene: TRBJ2-5
v_gene: TRBV4-1
d_gene: TRBD1
CDR3nt: TGCGCCAGCAGCCTCCGACAGGGGGCTGAGACCCAGTACTTC
CDR3aa: CASSLRQGAETQYF

abundance: .
j_gene: TRBJ1-2
v_gene: TRBV29-1
d_gene: .
CDR3nt: TGCAGCGTTGCCCCCCGACAGGCCAACTATGGCTACACCTTC
CDR3aa: CSVAPRQANYGYTF

abundance: .
j_gene: TRBJ2-7
v_gene: TRBV4-2
d_gene: TRBD2
CDR3nt: TGTGCCAGCAGCCAAGGTGAGACTAGCGGTTACTACGAGCAGTACTTC
CDR3aa: CASSQGETSGYYEQYF

abundance: .
j_gene: TRBJ1-2
v_gene: TRBV27
d_gene: TRBD1
CDR3nt: TGTGCCAGCAGTGCGGCTGGGACAGGGCTCTATGGCTACACCTTC
CDR3aa: CASSAAGTGLYGYTF

abundance: .
j_gene: TRBJ2-2
v_gene: TRBV5-1
d_gene: TRBD1
CDR3nt: TGCGCCAGCAGCCAGGACAGGGGGTACACCGGGGAGCTGTTTTTT
CDR3aa: CASSQDRGYTGELFF

abundance: .
j_gene: TRBJ2-5
v_gene: TRBV5-1
d_gene: .
CDR3nt: TGCGCCAGCAGCCTACAGGGTCGAGAGACCCAGTACTTC
CDR3aa: CASSLQGRETQYF

abundance: .
j_gene: TRBJ1-3
v_gene: TRBV25-1
d_gene: TRBD1
CDR3nt: TGTGCCAGCAGTGAATGGGGCGGGGACAGGCTCGGAAACACCATATATTTT
CDR3aa: CASSEWGGDRLGNTIYF

abundance: few
j_gene: TRBJ2-7
v_gene: TRBV6-1
d_gene: .
CDR3nt: TGTGCCAGCAGTGACCGTGACTGGGGCGGGCAGTACTTC
CDR3aa: CASSDRDWGGQYF

abundance: .
j_gene: TRBJ2-7
v_gene: TRBV28
d_gene: TRBD1
CDR3nt: TGTGCCAGCAGTTACCCCGACAGGGCCCCCTACGAGCAGTACTTC
CDR3aa: CASSYPDRAPYEQYF

abundance: .
j_gene: TRBJ2-7
v_gene: TRBV5-4
d_gene: TRBD1
CDR3nt: TGTGCCAGCAGCTTGGAGGGACAGGGACGCGAGCAGTACTTC
CDR3aa: CASSLEGQGREQYF

abundance: .
j_gene: TRBJ2-5
v_gene: TRBV29-1
d_gene: .
CDR3nt: TGCTCCGGGTGGGGCGAGACCCAGTACTTC
CDR3aa: CSGWGETQYF

abundance: .
j_gene: TRBJ1-1
v_gene: TRBV11-3
d_gene: .
CDR3nt: TGTGCCAGCAGCCGCCAGGGTGACACTGAAGCTTTCTTT
CDR3aa: CASSRQGDTEAFF

abundance: few
j_gene: TRBJ2-7
v_gene: TRBV27
d_gene: .
CDR3nt: TGTGCCAGCAGTTTATCCACTAGCCTTTCCCACGAGCAGTACTTC
CDR3aa: CASSLSTSLSHEQYF

abundance: .
j_gene: TRBJ2-4
v_gene: TRBV5-1
d_gene: .
CDR3nt: TGCGCCAGCAGCTTGGGCCTCCCGGGCAAAAACATTCAGTACTTC
CDR3aa: CASSLGLPGKNIQYF

abundance: .
j_gene: TRBJ1-2
v_gene: TRBV20-1
d_gene: .
CDR3nt: TGCAGTGCTAGACCTCTGGAGGGCTACACCTTC
CDR3aa: CSARPLEGYTF

abundance: .
j_gene: TRBJ2-1
v_gene: TRBV1
d_gene: .
CDR3nt: TGCACCAGCAGCCCTCGGCCCGCGACTAGCGGGAGGGGCGAGCAGTTCTTC
CDR3aa: CTSSPRPATSGRGEQFF

abundance: .
j_gene: TRBJ1-2
v_gene: TRBV6-5
d_gene: .
CDR3nt: TGTGCCAGCAGTTTCGCCGAGTCATATGGCTACACCTTC
CDR3aa: CASSFAESYGYTF

abundance: many
j_gene: TRBJ1-1
v_gene: TRBV5-1
d_gene: TRBD1
CDR3nt: TGCGCCAGCAGCATGGGACAGAACATGAACACTGAAGCTTTCTTT
CDR3aa: CASSMGQNMNTEAFF

abundance: .
j_gene: TRBJ1-1
v_gene: TRBV6-5
d_gene: .
CDR3nt: TGTGCCAGCAGTTCCAGGGGATCCCTTGAAGCTTTCTTT
CDR3aa: CASSSRGSLEAFF

abundance: once
j_gene: TRBJ1-1
v_gene: TRBV19
d_gene: .
CDR3nt: TGTGCCAGTAGTATAGTGGAGGGGATGGAGAACACTGAAGCTTTCTTT
CDR3aa: CASSIVEGMENTEAFF

abundance: once
j_gene: TRBJ1-1
v_gene: TRBV29-1
d_gene: .
CDR3nt: TGCAGCGTTGAAGGAGGGCAACCGAACACTGAAGCTTTCTTT
CDR3aa: CSVEGGQPNTEAFF

abundance: medium-sized
j_gene: TRBJ1-1
v_gene: TRBV2
d_gene: .
CDR3nt: TGTGCCAGCAGTGGGCAATCGAACACTGAAGCTTTCTTT
CDR3aa: CASSGQSNTEAFF

abundance: .
j_gene: TRBJ1-1
v_gene: TRBV10-1
d_gene: .
CDR3nt: TGCGCCAGCAGTACAGGGCGGGAAGCTTTCTTT
CDR3aa: CASSTGREAFF

abundance: .
j_gene: TRBJ1-1
v_gene: TRBV5-1
d_gene: .
CDR3nt: TGCGCCAGCAGCATACCGAGTAGAGACACTGAAGCTTTCTTT
CDR3aa: CASSIPSRDTEAFF

abundance: .
j_gene: TRBJ2-1
v_gene: TRBV6-4
d_gene: TRBD1
CDR3nt: TGTGCCAGCAGTGACGTGGGGACAGCCTCCTACAATGAGCAGTTCTTC
CDR3aa: CASSDVGTASYNEQFF